These 18 T cell receptor beta chains share one sample of origin, sequenced in a study of T cell responses to AZD1222 COVID-19 vaccine. Some clones are missing from TCRdb's copy, which holds only in-frame ones; the method was immunoSEQ multiplex PCR. In the table there are 95,000 to 150,000 clones, approximately 94% of which are singletons. Material: peripheral blood, obtained 28 days after the second AZD1222 dose. The receptors originated from an adult who received the AZD1222 COVID-19 vaccine.

J is TRBJ2-2 and V is TRBV9, with 7 nucleotides matching TRBD2. Looked up from germline, CDR1 is SGDLS and CDR2 is YYNGEE. CDR3 size: 16 residues. Trimming cost V 7 bases and J 3 bases; bases outside gene matches: 12. The CDR3 bases are TGTGCCAGCCCCTCTCCCGCGGGAGAAGACACCGGGGAGCTGTTTTTT. This encodes CASPSPAGEDTGELFF.

The V and J genes are TRBV7-9 and TRBJ2-5, with D hard to call. Germline CDR1 is SEHNR and CDR2 is FQNEAQ (reference sequence). Between the trimmed V and J ends, which lost 1 base and 2 bases, there was a span of 8 bases. This CDR3 has 14 amino acids. CDR3 nucleotides: TGTGCCAGCAGCTTAGACGGGCCGCAAGAGACCCAGTACTTC. Translating it yields CASSLDGPQETQYF. The entire variable domain, with the rest obtained from reference TRBV7-9 and TRBJ2-5, is as follows: DTGVSQNPRHKITKRGQNVTFRCDPISEHNRLYWYRQTLGQGPEFLTYFQNEAQLEKSRLLSDRFSAERPKGSFSTLEIQRTEQGDSAMYLCASSLDGPQETQYFGPGTRLLVL.

Regarding this clone: Other DNA sequences in this specimen translate into the identical CDR3. The V call is TRBV19, the J call TRBJ1-1; 7 nucleotides align to TRBD1. The trim removed 4 bases at V and 1 base at J, leaving 3 bases unmatched. This CDR3 has 14 residues. Looked up from germline, CDR1 is LNHDA and CDR2 is SQIVND (reference sequence). CDR3 sequence: CASSTDRKNTEAFF. CDR3 in DNA: TGTGCCAGTAGTACGGACAGGAAGAACACTGAAGCTTTCTTT. The variable domain in full, completed from reference TRBV19 and TRBJ1-1, reads DGGITQSPKYLFRKEGQNVTLSCEQNLNHDAMYWYRQDPGQGLRLIYYSQIVNDFQKGDIAEGYSVSREKKESFPLTVTSAQKNPTAFYLCASSTDRKNTEAFFGQGTRLTVV.

The rearrangement links TRBV19 to TRBJ2-2, with 9 bases lining up with TRBD1. Trimming cost V 3 bases and J 5 bases; bases outside gene matches: 7. CDR3 size: 16 residues. Germline CDR1 is LNHDA and CDR2 is SQIVND (reference sequence). In DNA form, the CDR3 reads TGTGCCAGTAGTATTCCGGGACAGGGTCGGACCGGGGAGCTGTTTTTT. Amino acid sequence: CASSIPGQGRTGELFF.

The chain is built from TRBV7-9 and TRBJ2-3; the D is unclear. The CDR3 consists of 13 residues. From germline, CDR1 is SEHNR and CDR2 FQNEAQ (reference sequence). Trimming left V 8 bases short and J 4 bases short, with 13 bases between. CDR3 sequence reads: CASHGPDADTQYF. In nucleotides, the CDR3 is TGTGCCAGCCATGGACCAGACGCAGATACGCAGTATTTT.

This clone occurred once. The chain uses TRBV5-1 and TRBJ1-1; 7 bases are shared with TRBD1. The CDR3 extends over 16 amino acids. From germline, CDR1 is SGHRS and CDR2 YFSETQ. J was trimmed by 6 bases and V by 0 bases; bases with no gene match: 11. CDR3 protein: CASSLGGQTGIAEAFF. The CDR3 DNA is TGCGCCAGCAGCTTGGGGGGACAGACTGGGATAGCTGAAGCTTTCTTT.

The chain has TRBV18 and TRBJ2-7; TRBD2 agrees at 9 bases. Germline CDR1 KGHSH, CDR2 LQKENI. This CDR3 spans 14 amino acids. Trimming took 4 bases from V and 2 from J; bases not matched to a gene: 3. Here the CDR3 DNA reads TGTGCCAGCTCACGGACTAGCGTTCCCTACGAGCAGTACTTC. Translated: CASSRTSVPYEQYF.

The J gene is TRBJ1-5, the V gene TRBV6-2 or TRBV6-3; perhaps TRBD1 as D (5 bases). V was pared by 6 bases and J by 3 bases, with 15 bases between. CDR1 and CDR2 (germline): MNHEY, SVGEGT. The CDR3 is 15 amino acids. DNA for the CDR3: TGTGCCAGCAGCCGTAGGGGAGCACCCAATCAGCCCCAGCATTTT. Translating it yields CASSRRGAPNQPQHF.

Of note for this clone: Other DNA sequences from this sample encode an identical CDR3 as well. The J gene is TRBJ1-6, the V gene TRBV7-8; TRBD1 is a possible D gene (6 bases). Trimming removed 4 bases at V and 7 bases at J, with 11 bases between. This CDR3 is 14 amino acids long. Per the germline V gene, CDR1 is SGHVS and CDR2 is FQNEAQ. The CDR3 here is CASSSGTTNSPLHF. The CDR3 DNA reads TGTGCCAGCAGCTCCGGGACAACCAATTCACCCCTCCACTTT.

The V gene is TRBV14, the J gene TRBJ1-1; unclear D gene. Germline lookup yields CDR1 SGHDN and CDR2 FVKESK. V lost 1 base to trimming and J lost 5 bases, with 8 bases between them. The CDR3 has 13 residues. The CDR3 coding sequence is TGTGCCAGCAGCCAAGCAATCAGTACTGAAGCTTTCTTT. This encodes CASSQAISTEAFF.

V is TRBV4-3 and J is TRBJ2-2, with D possibly called TRBD1 or TRBD2 (5 bases each). CDR3 length: 16 amino acids. The V gene lost 1 base and the J gene lost 6 bases, with 15 bases spanning the gap. Germline CDR1 and CDR2: LGHNA and YSLEER. The CDR3 loop is CASSQGAGTSAGELFF. CDR3 sequence (DNA): TGCGCCAGCAGCCAAGGCGCAGGGACGAGCGCCGGGGAGCTGTTTTTT.

The V and J genes are TRBV27 and TRBJ2-1; TRBD1 might be the D (5 bases). The CDR3 spans 17 residues. Germline V gene lookup returns CDR1 MNHEY and CDR2 SMNVEV (reference sequence). V dropped 3 bases and J dropped 9 bases, with 24 bases sitting between them. CDR3 bases: TGTGCCAGCAGTTTGGAGACCCTAACGAACAGGCCTAGTGAGCAGTTCTTC. Translation gives CASSLETLTNRPSEQFF.

The rearrangement uses TRBV6-5 and TRBJ2-3; the D call may be TRBD1 or TRBD2 (6 bases each). The CDR3 is 13 residues long. In germline, CDR1 is MNHEY, CDR2 SVGAGI. The germline V and J ends were trimmed by 7 bases and 4 bases, with 12 bases remaining between them. The CDR3 protein is CASMGGRADTQYF. The CDR3 nucleotides read TGTGCCAGCATGGGGGGCAGGGCAGATACGCAGTATTTT.

The chain is built from TRBV6-1 and TRBJ1-5; 7 nucleotides line up with TRBD1. This CDR3 is built from 14 residues. V shed 2 bases, J shed 7 bases, and the junction held 5 bases outside the gene matches. Germline V lookup: CDR1 MNHNS, CDR2 SASEGT. CDR3 sequence (DNA): TGTGCCAGCAGTGAATACAGGGGTGGACAGCCCCAGCATTTT. This encodes CASSEYRGGQPQHF.

The chain employs TRBV6-5 and TRBJ2-7; possibly TRBD1 for D (6 bases). CDR1 and CDR2 from the germline V gene are MNHEY and SVGAGI. Trimming pared 6 bases from V and 3 bases from J, leaving 12 bases between. This CDR3 spans 13 amino acids. CDR3 amino acids: CASRRDRIYEQYF. The CDR3 coding sequence is TGTGCCAGCAGAAGAGACAGGATCTACGAGCAGTACTTC.

The rearrangement uses TRBV29-1 and TRBJ2-1; possible D gene TRBD1, 6 bases. V was cut by 4 bases and J by 4 bases, with 23 bases left in between. This CDR3 is built from 17 residues. Germline CDR1 and CDR2: SQVTM and ANQGSEA. CDR3 region: CSVVHRVTRRKYNEQFF. CDR3 coding DNA: TGCAGCGTTGTCCACAGGGTCACCCGCAGAAAGTACAATGAGCAGTTCTTC.

This chain connects TRBV7-2 to TRBJ2-7; TRBD2 agrees at 9 bases. Trimming cost V 7 bases and J 1 base; bases outside gene matches: 5. This CDR3 spans 14 amino acids. Germline V gives CDR1 SGHTA, CDR2 FQGNSA. The CDR3 protein is CASKKTSGSYEQYF. The DNA of the CDR3 is TGTGCCAGCAAGAAGACTAGCGGATCCTACGAGCAGTACTTC.

The V call is TRBV9, the J call TRBJ1-5, with 11 bases identical to TRBD1. The CDR3 length is 16 residues. The J segment lost 2 bases and the V segment lost 0 bases, leaving 1 base of the junction unmatched. The germline V gene has CDR1 SGDLS and CDR2 YYNGEE. CDR3 in DNA: TGTGCCAGCAGCGTAGGGGGACAGGGGGGCAATCAGCCCCAGCATTTT. Its protein product is CASSVGGQGGNQPQHF.